These 25 T cell receptor beta chains originate from one sample sequenced in a study of blood T cell repertoires in COVID-19. The assay was immunoSEQ multiplex PCR, and TCRdb's table has in-frame clones only and misses some. The table records over 85,000 clones, 87% of them present only once. Sequencing was carried out using peripheral blood. The receptor set was obtained from a human donor in a cohort sampled during active COVID-19.

The V gene is TRBV9, the J gene TRBJ1-2; the D gene is possibly TRBD1 (5 bases). Trimming removed 5 bases at V and 3 bases at J, with 11 bases between. CDR3 length: 13 amino acids. Germline lookup yields CDR1 SGDLS and CDR2 YYNGEE. The CDR3 here is CASRGGADYGYTF. The CDR3 bases are TGTGCCAGCAGGGGAGGGGCAGACTATGGCTACACCTTC.

This chain uses TRBV6-5 with TRBJ2-7; weak D call: TRBD2 (6 bases). The CDR3 has 14 residues. The germline V and J ends were trimmed by 4 bases and 5 bases, with 15 bases remaining between them. CDR1 is MNHEY, CDR2 SVGAGI, per germline. DNA of the CDR3: TGTGCCAGCAGTTCCCCGGGACTCGGGAACGAGCAGTACTTC. Translating gives CASSSPGLGNEQYF.

The chain's CDR3 is CASSGAFGYGYTF. CDR3 in DNA: TGTGCCAGCAGCGGGGCCTTCGGCTATGGCTACACCTTC. The chain employs TRBV3-1 (or the pseudogene TRBV3-2) and TRBJ1-2; perhaps TRBD1 as D (5 bases). CDR3 length: 13 residues. Per the germline V gene, CDR1 is LGHDT and CDR2 is YNNKEL (reference sequence). Trimming cost V 5 bases and J 4 bases, with 11 bases left between them.

The gene calls are TRBV19 and TRBJ1-4, with TRBD1 matching over 7 bases. The CDR3 extends over 12 amino acids. Germline V gives CDR1 LNHDA, CDR2 SQIVND (reference sequence). Unmatched junction bases numbered 5, after V lost 2 bases and J lost 14 bases. The CDR3 bases are TGTGCCAGTAGTATAAACAGGGGATTGCTGTTTTTT. This translates into CASSINRGLLFF.

The J gene is TRBJ2-3, the V gene TRBV5-1, with 10 bases that match TRBD2. The CDR3 covers 18 residues. CDR1 SGHRS and CDR2 YFSETQ come from the germline V gene. The V segment lost 0 bases and the J segment 3 bases; nucleotides outside the gene matches: 10. The CDR3 sequence is CASSLGGILAGETDTQYF. The DNA of the CDR3 is TGCGCCAGCAGCTTGGGCGGGATTCTAGCGGGAGAGACAGATACGCAGTATTTT.

The chain joins TRBV19 to TRBJ1-1, with 9 bases that match TRBD1. V was clipped by 5 bases and J by 4 bases; unmatched bases: 5. Looked up from germline, CDR1 is LNHDA and CDR2 is SQIVND (reference sequence). The CDR3 is 14 residues long. This CDR3 reads CASSGTGSSTEAFF. The CDR3 DNA sequence: TGTGCCAGTAGTGGGACAGGGTCGAGCACTGAAGCTTTCTTT.

The chain is built from TRBV14 and TRBJ2-7; TRBD1 agrees at 8 bases. CDR3 length equals 14 residues. V lost 1 base, J lost 10 bases, and 9 bases stayed unmatched. Germline CDR1 and CDR2: SGHDN and FVKESK. The CDR3 spells CASSQGRQGAGQYF. The CDR3 DNA reads as TGTGCCAGCAGCCAAGGAAGGCAGGGGGCTGGACAGTACTTC.

The genes are TRBV4-3 and TRBJ1-6, with no clear D. Germline V gives CDR1 LGHNA, CDR2 YSLEER. The CDR3 has 12 residues. V lost 4 bases, J lost 9 bases, and 7 bases lay in between. For the CDR3, the DNA is TGCGCCAGCAGCCGCCTCGGTTCACCCCTCCACTTT. Its protein product is CASSRLGSPLHF.

The rearrangement uses TRBV20-1 and TRBJ1-1, with 7 bases aligning to TRBD1. The CDR3 is 11 amino acids. Losses at the gene ends were 7 bases for V and 6 bases for J; bases not matched to a gene: 5. Germline CDR1 is DFQATT and CDR2 is SNEGSKA (reference sequence). The CDR3 DNA sequence: TGCAGTGTTGGGACAGCCCCTGAAGCTTTCTTT. Translation gives CSVGTAPEAFF.

This clone has a handful of counts. This rearrangement joins TRBV2 to TRBJ1-4; TRBD1 might be the D (6 bases). Germline CDR1 SNHLY, CDR2 FYNNEI. This CDR3 is built from 14 residues. V shed 6 bases and J shed 8 bases, with 16 bases lying between them. CDR3 sequence reads: CASRGYGGQEKLFF. CDR3 DNA sequence: TGTGCCAGCAGGGGATACGGTGGACAGGAAAAACTGTTTTTT. The full variable domain, its missing parts supplied by reference TRBV2 and TRBJ1-4, is EPEVTQTPSHQVTQMGQEVILRCVPISNHLYFYWYRQILGQKVEFLVSFYNNEISEKSEIFDDQFSVERPDGSNFTLKIRSTKLEDSAMYFCASRGYGGQEKLFFGSGTQLSVL.

The rearrangement uses TRBV29-1 and TRBJ1-1; D is possibly TRBD1 (5 bases). The V and J ends lost 7 bases and 1 base respectively, with 13 bases between them. The CDR3 length is 13 residues. Germline V gene lookup returns CDR1 SQVTM and CDR2 ANQGSEA. Here the CDR3 reads CSARLGGNTEAFF. In nucleotides, the CDR3 is TGCAGCGCCCGTCTGGGGGGGAACACTGAAGCTTTCTTT.

The chain joins TRBV9 to TRBJ2-7; weak D call: TRBD2 (6 bases). The germline V and J ends were trimmed by 4 bases and 7 bases, with 18 bases remaining between them. Germline V gene lookup returns CDR1 SGDLS and CDR2 YYNGEE. The CDR3 runs to 14 residues. CDR3 residues: CASSSGTVLWEQYF. In DNA, the CDR3 is TGTGCCAGCAGCTCGGGGACTGTTCTCTGGGAGCAGTACTTC.

This clone came up a few times. J is TRBJ2-2 and V is TRBV5-1; 11 bases map to TRBD2. The V segment lost 1 base and the J segment 3 bases; nucleotides outside the gene matches: 11. The CDR3 spans 19 residues. CDR1 and CDR2 (germline): SGHRS, YFSETQ. CDR3 in amino acids: CASSLRSGTSGTHTGELFF. The CDR3 DNA follows: TGCGCCAGCAGCTTGCGATCCGGGACTAGCGGTACCCACACCGGGGAGCTGTTTTTT.

The V gene is TRBV6-2 or TRBV6-3, the J gene TRBJ2-5; perhaps TRBD2 as D (7 bases). V was cut by 6 bases and J by 8 bases, with 22 bases left in between. CDR3 size: 15 residues. Germline loops: CDR1 MNHEY, CDR2 SVGEGT. Written as DNA, the CDR3 is TGTGCCAGCAGCTCCGGAGGGGGAGGGGCCTCTACCCAGTACTTC. This translates into CASSSGGGGASTQYF.

Written as DNA, the CDR3 is TGTGCCAGCAGTCCCAGGACAGGGTCGAGCTCCTACGAGCAGTACTTC. It encodes CASSPRTGSSSYEQYF. The rearrangement links TRBV2 to TRBJ2-7; 8 bases map to TRBD1. Germline loops: CDR1 SNHLY, CDR2 FYNNEI. The ends lost 5 bases at V and 0 bases at J; junction bases unmatched: 9. This CDR3 region has 16 residues.

The V and J genes are TRBV9 and TRBJ2-1; D remains unclear. V lost 4 bases and J 7 bases, leaving 6 bases between the germline ends. Germline loops: CDR1 SGDLS, CDR2 YYNGEE. The CDR3 extends over 11 amino acids. The CDR3 loop reads CASSRENEQFF. The CDR3 DNA reads TGTGCCAGCAGCAGAGAGAATGAGCAGTTCTTC.

CDR3 region: CASSLSIQGAGDTQYF. Here the CDR3 DNA reads TGTGCCAGCAGTTTATCGATACAGGGGGCAGGGGATACGCAGTATTTT. V usage is TRBV27 and J usage is TRBJ2-3; 9 bases line up with TRBD1. The CDR3 totals 16 residues. Germline lookup yields CDR1 MNHEY and CDR2 SMNVEV (reference sequence). V was clipped by 0 bases and J by 6 bases; unmatched bases: 7.

The rearrangement uses TRBV27 and TRBJ1-2; a weak D match, TRBD1 (6 bases). Germline V CDR1 and CDR2: MNHEY, SMNVEV (reference sequence). This CDR3 has 13 residues. Trimming removed 11 bases at V and 8 bases at J, with 21 bases between. CDR3 loop: CAVKAHGGLGYTF. DNA of the CDR3: TGTGCCGTAAAGGCCCACGGGGGGCTCGGCTACACCTTC.

This clone turned up a few times. The chain joins TRBV11-2 to TRBJ2-7, with 7 bases identical to TRBD1. The junction had 10 bases not matched to a gene; V was cut back by 5 bases and J by 3 bases. Germline V gene lookup returns CDR1 SGHAT and CDR2 FQNNGV. There are 15 residues in the CDR3. CDR3 region: CASSLRSTGFYEQYF. The DNA for the CDR3 is TGTGCCAGCAGCCTTCGGTCGACAGGGTTCTACGAGCAGTACTTC.

The sample holds one count of this clone. V usage is TRBV3-1 (or the pseudogene TRBV3-2) and J usage is TRBJ2-5, with D unclear. V shed 0 bases and J shed 5 bases, with 16 bases lying between them. CDR1 LGHDT and CDR2 YNNKEL come from the germline V gene (reference sequence). This CDR3 has 16 amino acids. The CDR3 region has the DNA TGTGCCAGCAGCCAAGAGGGTGCTAGGCGTCGGGAGACCCAGTACTTC. Translated: CASSQEGARRRETQYF.

The gene calls are TRBV10-3 and TRBJ2-7; tentative D call: TRBD1 (6 bases). Germline-derived CDR1 and CDR2 are ENHRY and SYGVKD. V dropped 10 bases and J dropped 2 bases, with 18 bases sitting between them. The CDR3 is 14 residues long. The CDR3 sequence: CATRPQGGTYEQYF. The CDR3 DNA reads as TGTGCCACCCGACCCCAAGGGGGAACCTACGAGCAGTACTTC.

The chain has TRBV4-1 and TRBJ2-7; unclear D gene. The ends were cut back, 0 bases at V and 0 bases at J, with 6 bases in the middle. CDR3 length equals 14 residues. Germline V gives CDR1 MGHRA, CDR2 YSYEKL. In nucleotides, the CDR3 is TGCGCCAGCAGCCAAGATCGGTTCTCCTACGAGCAGTACTTC. The encoded protein is CASSQDRFSYEQYF.

The V and J genes are TRBV29-1 and TRBJ1-1; TRBD1 agrees at 7 bases. Germline CDR1 reads SQVTM; CDR2 reads ANQGSEA. The CDR3 totals 13 residues. The V segment lost 6 bases and the J segment 0 bases; nucleotides outside the gene matches: 4. As DNA, the CDR3 is TGCAGCGTAACGACAGGGTTGAACACTGAAGCTTTCTTT. Translation gives CSVTTGLNTEAFF.

This clone showed up just once. The V gene is TRBV7-8, the J gene TRBJ1-1; a weak D match, TRBD1 (5 bases). The CDR3 is made up of 16 amino acids. Germline V CDR1 and CDR2: SGHVS, FQNEAQ. The V gene lost 0 bases and the J gene lost 1 base, with 12 bases spanning the gap. The CDR3 DNA reads TGTGCCAGCAGCTTAGCGGGGGAGGGGCCGAACACTGAAGCTTTCTTT. Encoded protein: CASSLAGEGPNTEAFF.

The chain is built from TRBV6-2 or TRBV6-3 and TRBJ2-1; 8 bases agree with TRBD2. Looked up from germline, CDR1 is MNHEY and CDR2 is SVGEGT. V trimming: 5 bases; J trimming: 16 bases; junction bases outside the gene matches: 10. The CDR3 has 12 residues. The CDR3 is CASSQYPGLGFF. CDR3 nucleotides: TGTGCCAGCAGTCAATATCCGGGACTAGGTTTCTTC.